This T cell receptor (beta chain) was found in a study of cytomegalovirus exposure and HLA in healthy donors (dated by TCRdb to 2015 to 2018). Concerning the study at large: An earlier analysis of about 560 of the donors reported approximately 300 Gb of sequence data and 117 million unique TCR beta sequences obtained from about 179 million T cells. Roughly 300 gigabases of sequencing data and 70 million to 85 million unique TCR sequences were included in an early release covering about 700 HLA-typed donors. The genetic ancestry cluster associated with self-reported Caucasian donors included roughly 84% of the roughly 360 genotyped donors. The aim of the study was to test whether cataloging public T cell receptors could identify signatures of past pathogen exposure. The study profiled the T cell repertoires of hundreds of subjects by immunosequencing and related them to cytomegalovirus serostatus. Along with the approximately 700-subject first cohort, a separate validation cohort of some 130 different subjects was used. The study combined high-throughput TCR immunosequencing, statistical association of individual TCRs with disease status, and machine learning to predict cytomegalovirus infection status. To study patterns of TCR occurrence, a later analysis re-analyzed previously published TCR beta repertoires from around 660 donors and added high-resolution HLA genotyping. Rather than drawing on any new phenotypic data, the later analysis identified candidate immune exposures from TCR beta sequences and the way those sequences occurred across donors. An earlier analysis of some 500 of the donors applied high-throughput TCR beta sequencing to assess whether each TCR beta V gene segment acted as functional or pseudogenic. Alongside the repertoire data, information on donor age, sex, ethnicity and CMV serostatus was compiled. A later genetic analysis took genome-wide SNP genotypes for about 60% of the roughly 670 donors and used that subset as a discovery cohort. Every discovery cohort repertoire had been produced on one sequencing platform. HLA typing included class I and class II loci at four-digit resolution. Typing coverage differed by locus: A, B, C, DRB1 and DQB1 were typed in roughly 620-630 donors, DQA1 in about 510, DPA1 in nearly 610, and DPB1 in 472. About 5 DR-DQ haplotypes were handled as single units for association and clustering, since linkage in the cohort was strong. Across under 500 genotyped donors of the cohort, an average of about 250,000 unique TCR beta nucleotide sequences per donor were sequenced, and roughly 20% of those sequences were non-productive.

Paper-wide results and their limitations: In a later analysis, 15,000 to 20,000 TCR beta sequences were associated with specific HLA alleles at a false discovery rate of 0.05. According to a later analysis, parvovirus B19, influenza, CMV and Epstein-Barr virus appeared linked to several top co-occurrence clusters. Immune exposure information for the cohort was limited to CMV serostatus. Linkage disequilibrium might explain the correlated functional status among segregating V segments, but an unknown experimental factor could not be ruled out. In both the original and validation cohorts, the classifier was reported to diagnose cytomegalovirus status with high specificity and sensitivity. Roughly uniform sequencing depth across donors was assumed in presence/absence analyses, although this assumption may not hold. In a later analysis, HLA-associated TCR beta chains were found to be more clonally expanded and to have lower generation probabilities than equally common non-associated chains. A later analysis found that most CMV-associated TCR beta chains appeared HLA-restricted, with HLA associations seemingly driven largely by CMV exposure. A group of highly shared sequence variants was considered likely to be a technical artifact of the sequencing pipeline. Because HLA typing was missing for some donors at each locus, association tests included only the typed subset. The study gave a list of about 150 TCR beta chains associated with cytomegalovirus. Only TCR beta chains were sequenced in this cohort, and the absence of alpha or paired-chain data limited detectable features. Across donors, most TCR sequences were observed very rarely, whereas some public TCRs were present in many individuals. In an earlier analysis of some 500 of the donors, most TCR beta V segments were observed in productive rearrangements about 87% or about 30% of the time, broadly matching IMGT annotations. When HLA alleles, especially DR and DQ, strongly co-occurred, attributing TCR associations to individual alleles was difficult. Around 16 rarely observed V segments, including chromosome 9 orphons, were excluded from the earlier analysis of about 610 of the donors because counts were too low. A further reported finding was that TCR beta sequences accurately predicted the HLA-A and HLA-B alleles for most subjects in the first cohort. The 87-base-pair reads could not distinguish some IMGT-functional V segments, including TRBV6-2 and TRBV6-3, so those segments were excluded. In a later genetic analysis, fewer N-insertions in productive TCRs were reported among donors in an Asian-associated ancestry cluster than the roughly 700-donor mean. In a later genetic analysis, a missense DCLRE1C variant was associated with V-gene and J-gene trimming of TCR beta chains, and the association was replicated in an independent cohort. A few of the identified cytomegalovirus-associated TCR beta chains were confirmed in vitro to be specific for cytomegalovirus antigens. A later analysis found that TCR association rates varied across HLA loci, with DRB1 alleles showing the most associated TCRs and HLA-C alleles the fewest. The authors suggested that the approach could potentially be generalized to other disease states and immunological phenotypes.

This clone has a handful of counts. Its antigen remains unidentified. Per-base qualities were not stored, and no clone one base away is much larger. Sequences SNHLY (CDR1) and FYNNEI (CDR2) are obtained from the germline V gene. The CDR3 sequence holds 14 residues, the cysteine and phenylalanine included. The sequence is cut down to CDR3 DNA, 42 bases in frame from base 1. A distance of 18 bases separates the germline ends of V and J, which lose 6 bases and 6 bases respectively. The library was built by means of the immunoSEQ multiplex PCR assay. For the multiplex PCR, a mixture combining 60 forward primers for TCR Vbeta segments and 13 reverse primers for TCR Jbeta segments was used. The CDR3 region of rearranged TCR beta genes was amplified from genomic DNA by a multiplex PCR assay. The Illumina HiSeq System was used to sequence the amplified TCR beta libraries as 87-base-pair reads. Per the original workflow: A later analysis counted some 74 million unique TCR beta chains across the 700 or so repertoires, and about 10 million of these chains were shared by at least two donors. A nearest-neighbor algorithm error-corrected the raw reads and collapsed the reads into unique sequences, merging closely related sequences to remove PCR and sequencing errors. CDR3 sequences were aligned to IMGT reference sequences to assign V, D and J gene segments. For a sequence to be retained, at least a six-nucleotide match to both a V gene segment and a J gene segment was required. A rearrangement counted as productive if the CDR3 had no stop codons and remained in frame with V and J, and every other rearrangement counted as non-productive. CDR3 was defined by IMGT convention, running from the second conserved V-encoded cysteine to the conserved J-encoded phenylalanine. The earlier analysis of approximately 590 of the donors excluded any sequence lacking an unambiguous match to a single V gene segment. In an earlier analysis of some 590 of the donors, a V segment was called functional when productive rearrangements were above 56.7%, and segregating when the standard deviation between donors exceeded 5%. To diagnose cytomegalovirus status from the catalog of TCR beta chain sequences, a statistical classification framework was built. V and J gene assignment, in a later analysis, came from comparing TCR nucleotide sequences with IMGT/GENE-DB human TR gene sequences. A later analysis assigned CDR3 sequences and most-parsimonious VDJ recombination scenarios with the TCRdist pipeline. In a later analysis, each TCR beta chain was defined by its CDR3 amino acid sequence together with its V-gene family, and reads without a unique V-gene family were excluded. To address suspected cross-contamination and a sequencing artifact, a later analysis removed roughly 640 highly shared, low-generation-probability nucleotide sequences. A later analysis calculated a clonal expansion index for each public chain from normalized within-repertoire ranks of inferred template counts. In a later analysis, generation probabilities were computed with a VDJ recombination model fitted to out-of-frame rearrangements, and the resulting probabilities were checked against IGoR. In a later analysis, TCR-TCR, TCR-HLA and TCR-CMV co-occurrence was scored with hypergeometric tests, and a repertoire-size bias correction was applied to TCR pairs. To estimate false discovery rates, a later analysis permuted the HLA or CMV assignments 20 times. In a later analysis, co-occurring TCRs were grouped with DBSCAN, and TCRdist sequence similarity was added when clustering was performed within HLA-allele-positive subsets. Co-occurrence clustering excluded repertoires with fewer than 30,000 or more than 120,000 public chains, plus five with anomalous nucleotide sharing. TCRdb took over this immuneACCESS table, retaining in-frame rearrangements with V and J assigned. Such tables are incomplete; in checked studies, under half of the missing clones stem from an unresolved V gene, and the remainder is unexplained. V, J and clone size reflect that table, while D and trimming were determined from the DNA. Recorded for this sample are some 150,000 clones; 60% to 80% of them occurred a single time. The ten largest make up nearly 6.5% of the sample.

The cohort was made up of 650 to 700 healthy bone marrow donors. Cohort members were all nominally healthy when sampled, although unrecorded immune exposures were likely present. The donor tested CMV seropositive and was one of the 289 seropositive cohort members. A peripheral blood sample was provided by each donor, and peripheral blood mononuclear cells were used for TCR beta sequencing. Genomic DNA was extracted from the blood cell samples with the Qiagen DNeasy Blood Extraction Kit. Recombination connected TRBV2 to TRBJ2-7; TRBD2 might be the D gene, on 6 matching bases. The sample consisted of PBMCs. This TCR was recovered from a man in his forties in good health and CMV-seropositive. The sequenced DNA: TGTGCCAGCAGAGTTCTAGCGTTCAGAAGCGAGCAGTACTTC. This yields the protein CASRVLAFRSEQYF.